This record looks at one T cell receptor (beta chain) sequence and its context. There are 14 residues in the CDR3. J lost 6 bases, V lost 6 bases, and 4 bases had no gene match. Germline-derived CDR1 and CDR2 are SGHAT and FQDESV (reference sequence). The repertoire was sequenced with immunoSEQ multiplex PCR; TCRdb's copy has only in-frame clones and lacks some. In the table there are 35,000 to 45,000 clones, about 88% of which are singletons. The data derive from a study of T cell changes during pregnancy in multiple sclerosis. The sample here was CD8+ T cells from peripheral blood mononuclear cells, taken in the first trimester of pregnancy. The source is a female donor with multiple sclerosis, enrolled in a pregnancy study. V and J are TRBV11-1 and TRBJ1-4; 10 bases match TRBD1. The CDR3 reads CASRGTGADEKLFF. Written as DNA, the CDR3 is TGTGCCAGCAGAGGGACAGGGGCGGATGAAAAACTGTTTTTT.